This record covers a single T cell receptor (beta chain). Original methodology: Estimated nucleated cell counts came from reference gene primer amplification. Profiled with immunoSEQ multiplex PCR; TCRdb holds only in-frame clones, not every one. D and trimming were read from the DNA, whereas the V and J calls and clone size are those reported in that table. The data show over 300,000 clones, with approximately 85% seen just once and under 2.5% held by the top ten. The CDR3 runs 13 residues. V lost 4 bases to trimming and J lost 7 bases; unmatched junction nucleotides: 4. The sample belongs to a study of blood T cell repertoires in COVID-19.

The sample taken for sequencing was PBMCs or T cells enriched from blood (not recorded which). This sequence joins TRBV12-3 or TRBV12-4 and TRBJ2-1; 7 bases line up with TRBD1. This TCR was sampled from a man aged 30-40 years who had recovered from COVID-19. The CDR3: CASSSDRVNEQFF. CDR3 sequence (DNA): TGTGCCAGCAGTTCCGACAGGGTTAATGAGCAGTTCTTC.